This TCR beta chain was recorded in a study of technical replicates of blood from several donors. This CDR3 contains 19 residues. Germline trimming cut 2 bases from V and 0 bases from J; bases unmatched to any gene: 10. Germline V gene lookup returns CDR1 MDHEN and CDR2 SYDVKM. TCRdb's table, derived via immunoSEQ multiplex PCR, lists solely in-frame clones and lacks some. The table records fewer than 45,000 clones, around 96% of them present only once. The receptor's source is a human donor in good health. The chain uses TRBV28 and TRBJ2-3; 11 bases map to TRBD2. Specimen: T cells isolated from PBMCs. The CDR3 here is CASSLRSSGRQASTDTQYF. As DNA, the CDR3 is TGTGCCAGCAGTTTAAGGTCTAGCGGGAGGCAAGCTAGCACAGATACGCAGTATTTT.